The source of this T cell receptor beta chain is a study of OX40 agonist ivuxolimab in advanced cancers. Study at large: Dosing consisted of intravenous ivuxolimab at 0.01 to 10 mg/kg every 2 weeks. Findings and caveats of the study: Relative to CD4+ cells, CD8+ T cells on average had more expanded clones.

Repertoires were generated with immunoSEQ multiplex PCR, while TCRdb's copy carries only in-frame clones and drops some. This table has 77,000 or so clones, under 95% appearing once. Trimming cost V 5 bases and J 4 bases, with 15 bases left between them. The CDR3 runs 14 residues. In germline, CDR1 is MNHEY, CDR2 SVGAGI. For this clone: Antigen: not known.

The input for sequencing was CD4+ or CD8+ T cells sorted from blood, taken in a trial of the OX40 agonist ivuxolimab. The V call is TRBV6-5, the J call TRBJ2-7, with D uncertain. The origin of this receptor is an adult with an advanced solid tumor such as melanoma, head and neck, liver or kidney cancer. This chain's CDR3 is CASSEFGEDYEQYF. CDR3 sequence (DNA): TGTGCCAGCAGTGAATTTGGCGAGGATTACGAGCAGTACTTC.